The T cell receptor beta chain under discussion was sequenced for a study of blood T cell repertoires in COVID-19. V lost 1 base, J lost 8 bases, and 2 bases stayed unmatched. This CDR3 spans 13 amino acids. CDR1 is LGHDT, CDR2 YNNKEL, per germline (reference sequence). Generated by immunoSEQ multiplex PCR, the TCRdb table keeps only in-frame clones and is missing some. Of approximately 150,000 clones in the sample, approximately 88% were seen once. This chain connects TRBV3-1 (or the pseudogene TRBV3-2) to TRBJ1-2; 9 nucleotides align to TRBD1. The material sequenced was peripheral blood. The sequence derives from a man between 60 and 75 years old with active or convalescent COVID-19. CDR3 sequence (DNA): TGTGCCAGCAGCCAAGTGGACAGGGGAGGCTACACCTTC. Translated, it gives CASSQVDRGGYTF.